The 2 T cell receptor beta chains below were found in one sample sequenced in a study of CD8 T cells in ankylosing spondylitis. TCRdb re-called the 5' RACE reads through MiXCR, storing one row per CDR3 protein. The sample lists 36,000 or so distinct CDR3 sequences; 6% were seen once. Source material: blood, either unsorted or a sorted T cell fraction (not recorded which). The receptors shown here come from a male donor with ankylosing spondylitis or in good health (not recorded which).

The sample holds many counts of this clonotype. The rearrangement links TRBV27 to TRBJ1-1; no reliable D call. Germline CDR1 is MNHEY and CDR2 is SMNVEV (reference sequence). Trimming pared 3 bases from V and 0 bases from J, leaving 8 bases between. CDR3 size: 14 residues. The CDR3 DNA reads TGTGCCAGCAGTTTGGAGGGCATGAACACTGAAGCTTTCTTT. Protein sequence: CASSLEGMNTEAFF.

This clonotype was detected many times. The junction shows a germline mismatch at one end, possibly a read error. This sequence joins TRBV20-1 and TRBJ2-1; 8 nucleotides agree with TRBD2. CDR1 DFQATT and CDR2 SNEGSKA come from the germline V gene (reference sequence). CDR3 size: 16 residues. This chain's CDR3 is CCARPSAGDSYNEQFF. The DNA for the CDR3 is TGCTGTGCTAGGCCATCAGCGGGGGACTCCTACAATGAGCAGTTCTTC.